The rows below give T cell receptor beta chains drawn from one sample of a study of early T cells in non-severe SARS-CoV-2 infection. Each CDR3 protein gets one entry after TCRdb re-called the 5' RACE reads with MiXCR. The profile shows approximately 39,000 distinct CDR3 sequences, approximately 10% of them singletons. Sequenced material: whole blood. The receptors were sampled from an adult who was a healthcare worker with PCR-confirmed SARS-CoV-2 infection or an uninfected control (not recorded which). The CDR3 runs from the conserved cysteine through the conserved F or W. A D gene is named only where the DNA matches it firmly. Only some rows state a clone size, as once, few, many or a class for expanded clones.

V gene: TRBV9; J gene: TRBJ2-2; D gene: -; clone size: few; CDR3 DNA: TGTGCCAGCAGCGTACGGGGATCAAACACCGGGGAGCTGTTTTTT; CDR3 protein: CASSVRGSNTGELFF
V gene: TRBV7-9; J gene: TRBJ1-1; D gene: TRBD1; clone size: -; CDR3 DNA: TGTGCCAGCAGCTTAAGGACCGGGACAGGGGGCCAAGCTTTCTTT; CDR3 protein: CASSLRTGTGGQAFF
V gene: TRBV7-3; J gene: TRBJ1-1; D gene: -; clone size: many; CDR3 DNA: TGTGCCAGCAGCTTAAGCGCGGGGGCTGAAGCTTTCTTT; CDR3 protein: CASSLSAGAEAFF
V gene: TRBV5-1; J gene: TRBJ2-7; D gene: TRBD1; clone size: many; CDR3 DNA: TGCGCCAGCAGCTTTCGGCCCCCATCCCCCCGACAGGGTACATCCTACGAGCAGTACTTC; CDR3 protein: CASSFRPPSPRQGTSYEQYF
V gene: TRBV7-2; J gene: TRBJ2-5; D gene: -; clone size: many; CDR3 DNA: TGTGCCAGCAGCTTAAAAGAGACCCAGTACTTC; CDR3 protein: CASSLKETQYF
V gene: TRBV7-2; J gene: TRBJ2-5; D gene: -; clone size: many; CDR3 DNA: TGTGCCAGCAGCTTAGCGCTGGGGGGTGGGCAAGAGACCCAGTACTTC; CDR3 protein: CASSLALGGGQETQYF
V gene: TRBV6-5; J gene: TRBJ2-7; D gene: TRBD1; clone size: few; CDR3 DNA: TGTGCCAGCAGTTTGCCCGGGACAGGGGCCCACGAGCAGTACTTC; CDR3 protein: CASSLPGTGAHEQYF
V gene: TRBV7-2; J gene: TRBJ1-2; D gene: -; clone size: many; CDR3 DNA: TGTGCCAGCAGCCAGGCCGGGGCAGTCCGGTCCTATGGCTACACCTTC; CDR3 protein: CASSQAGAVRSYGYTF
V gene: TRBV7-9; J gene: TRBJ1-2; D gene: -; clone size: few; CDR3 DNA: TGTGCCAGCAGCTTCGCCATCCCGGAGTATGGCTACACCTTC; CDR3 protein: CASSFAIPEYGYTF
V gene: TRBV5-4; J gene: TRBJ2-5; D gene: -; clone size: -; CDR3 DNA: TGTGCCAGCAGCTTGGCAGTGGGTGGAGAGACCCAGTACTTC; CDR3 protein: CASSLAVGGETQYF
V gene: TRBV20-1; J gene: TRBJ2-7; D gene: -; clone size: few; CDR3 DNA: TGCAGTGCTAGAGCCACCAGCTCCTACGAGCAGTACTTC; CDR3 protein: CSARATSSYEQYF
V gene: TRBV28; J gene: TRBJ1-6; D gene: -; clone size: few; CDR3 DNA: TGTGCCAGCACGTTCGCGGGAAATTCACCCCTCCACTTT; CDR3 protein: CASTFAGNSPLHF
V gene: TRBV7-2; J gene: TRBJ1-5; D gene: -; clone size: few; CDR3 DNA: TGTGCCAGCAGCTTAGATACGGTTTCGCCCCAGCATTTT; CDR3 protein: CASSLDTVSPQHF
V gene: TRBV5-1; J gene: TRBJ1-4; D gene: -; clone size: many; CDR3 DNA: TGCGCCAGCAGCTTGGGGCAGCAAAATGAAAAACTGTTTTTT; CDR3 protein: CASSLGQQNEKLFF
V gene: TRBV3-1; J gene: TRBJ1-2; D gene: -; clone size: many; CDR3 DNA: TGTGCCAGCAGCCAAACGGGACTGAGCTCCGGCTACACCTTC; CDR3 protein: CASSQTGLSSGYTF
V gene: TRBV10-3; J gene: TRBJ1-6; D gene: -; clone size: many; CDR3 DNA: TGTGCCATCAGTGAGTCGATCGGGGGCCAAAGCTCCTATAATTCACCCCTCCACTTT; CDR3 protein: CAISESIGGQSSYNSPLHF
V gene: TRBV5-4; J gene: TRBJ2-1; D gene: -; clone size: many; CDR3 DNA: TGTGCCAGCAGCTTGGCCGGGACCTCCTACAATGAGCAGTTCTTC; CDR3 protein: CASSLAGTSYNEQFF
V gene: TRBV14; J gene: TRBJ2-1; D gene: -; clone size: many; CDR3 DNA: TGTGCCAGCAGCGATCAAGCTCCGAGCTCCTACAATGAGCAGTTCTTC; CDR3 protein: CASSDQAPSSYNEQFF
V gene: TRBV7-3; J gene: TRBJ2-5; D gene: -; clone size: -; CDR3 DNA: TGTGCCAGCAGCTTCGGATCCCAAGAGACCCAGTACTTC; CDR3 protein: CASSFGSQETQYF
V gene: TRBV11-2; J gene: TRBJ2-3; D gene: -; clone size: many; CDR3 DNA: TGTGCCAGCAGCTTAGTATCCGGGTCCACAGATACGCAGTATTTT; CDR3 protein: CASSLVSGSTDTQYF
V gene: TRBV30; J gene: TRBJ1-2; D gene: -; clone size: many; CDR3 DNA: TGTGCCTGGCTCAGGGGCGGCCGGAACACTAACTATGGCTACACCTTC; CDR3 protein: CAWLRGGRNTNYGYTF
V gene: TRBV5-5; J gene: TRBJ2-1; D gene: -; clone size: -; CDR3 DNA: TGTGCCAGCAGCCCCCTGGTTCCGGGGATCGATGAGCAGTTCTTC; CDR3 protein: CASSPLVPGIDEQFF
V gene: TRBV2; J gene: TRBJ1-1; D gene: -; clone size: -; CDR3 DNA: TGTGCCAGCAATTCCAACACTGAAGCTTTCTTT; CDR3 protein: CASNSNTEAFF
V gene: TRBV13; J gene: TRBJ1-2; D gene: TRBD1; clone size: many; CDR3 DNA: TGTGCCAGCAGTCAACGGACAGGGTCCTATGGCTACACCTTC; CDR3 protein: CASSQRTGSYGYTF
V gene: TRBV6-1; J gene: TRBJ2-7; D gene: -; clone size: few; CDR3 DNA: TGTGCCAGCAGCCAAGGTGAGCAGCGCGAGCAGTACTTC; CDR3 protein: CASSQGEQREQYF
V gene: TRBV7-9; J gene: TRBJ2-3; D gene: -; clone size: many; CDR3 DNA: TGTGCCAGCAGCGAGGGGGGTTTGGGCGGCACAGATACGCAGTATTTT; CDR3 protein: CASSEGGLGGTDTQYF
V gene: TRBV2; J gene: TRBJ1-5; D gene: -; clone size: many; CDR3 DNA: TGTGCCAGCAGTAACCCAGGAAATCAGCCCCAGCATTTT; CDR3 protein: CASSNPGNQPQHF
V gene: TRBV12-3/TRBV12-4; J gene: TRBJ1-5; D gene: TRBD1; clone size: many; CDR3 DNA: TGTGCCAGCAGTTTAGGGGACAGGGCCCATAGCAATCAGCCCCAGCATTTT; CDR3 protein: CASSLGDRAHSNQPQHF
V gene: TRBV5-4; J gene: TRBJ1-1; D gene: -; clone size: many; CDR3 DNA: TGTGCCAGCAGCATCGGTCGCACTGAAGCTTTCTTT; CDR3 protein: CASSIGRTEAFF
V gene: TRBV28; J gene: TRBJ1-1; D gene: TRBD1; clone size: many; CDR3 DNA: TGTGCCAGCAGTTTAGCTAGGGGGCATGCCACTGAAGCTTTCTTT; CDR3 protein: CASSLARGHATEAFF
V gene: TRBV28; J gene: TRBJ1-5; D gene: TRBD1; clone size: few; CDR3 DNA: TGTGCCAGCAGTCTTATGGGGGCAGGGGGACAGCCCCAGCATTTT; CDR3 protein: CASSLMGAGGQPQHF
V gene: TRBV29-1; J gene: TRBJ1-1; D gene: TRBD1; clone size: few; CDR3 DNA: TGCAGCGTTGAAGTCGGACAGGGGGTTGGTACTGAAGCTTTCTTT; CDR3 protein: CSVEVGQGVGTEAFF
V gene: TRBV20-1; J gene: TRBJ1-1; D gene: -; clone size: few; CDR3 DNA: TGCAGTGCTAGCGCCGGGGTACTCATGAACACTGAAGCTTTCTTT; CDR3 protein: CSASAGVLMNTEAFF
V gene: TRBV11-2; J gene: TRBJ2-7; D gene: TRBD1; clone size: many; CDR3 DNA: TGTGCCAGCAGCGGTACAGGGGGCTACGAGCAGTACTTC; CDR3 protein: CASSGTGGYEQYF
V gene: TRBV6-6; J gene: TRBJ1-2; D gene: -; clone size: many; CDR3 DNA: TGTGCCAGCAGTTACTCAAAAGGGCACTATGGCTACACCTTC; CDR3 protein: CASSYSKGHYGYTF
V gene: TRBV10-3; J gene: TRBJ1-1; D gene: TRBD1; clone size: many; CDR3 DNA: TGTGCCATCAGCTCGGGACAGACGAACACTGAAGCTTTCTTT; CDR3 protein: CAISSGQTNTEAFF
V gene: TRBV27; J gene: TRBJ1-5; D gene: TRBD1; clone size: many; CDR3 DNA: TGTGCCAGCAGCACGCACAGGGGTGGTCAGCCCCAGCATTTT; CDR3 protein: CASSTHRGGQPQHF
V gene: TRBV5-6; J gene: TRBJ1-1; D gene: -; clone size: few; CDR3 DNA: TGTGCCAGCAGCCGACAGATTTTGAACACTGAAGCTTTCTTT; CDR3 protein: CASSRQILNTEAFF
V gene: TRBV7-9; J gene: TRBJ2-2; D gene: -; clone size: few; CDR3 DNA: TGTGCCAGCCCCGCACGGACTAACACCGGGGAGCTGTTTTTT; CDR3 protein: CASPARTNTGELFF
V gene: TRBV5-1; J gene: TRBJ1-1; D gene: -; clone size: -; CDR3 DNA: TGCGCCAGCAGCCCGGCACAAGACGGGTGGAACACTGAAGCTTTCTTT; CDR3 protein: CASSPAQDGWNTEAFF
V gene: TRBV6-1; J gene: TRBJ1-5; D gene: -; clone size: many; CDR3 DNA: TGTGCCAGCGTGAGAGGGCAGTGGCAGCCCCAGCATTTT; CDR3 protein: CASVRGQWQPQHF
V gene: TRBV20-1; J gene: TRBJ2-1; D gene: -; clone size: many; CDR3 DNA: TGCAGTGCTAGAGATGCCCGCAGAGACAATGAGCAGTTCTTC; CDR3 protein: CSARDARRDNEQFF
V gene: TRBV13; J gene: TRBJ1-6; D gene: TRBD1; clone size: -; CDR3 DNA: TGTGCCAGCAGCTCGTCCGGGACAGGGGAGTCACCCCTCCACTTT; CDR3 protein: CASSSSGTGESPLHF
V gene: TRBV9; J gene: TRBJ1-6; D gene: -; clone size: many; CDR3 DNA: TGTGCCAGCAGTGCAACCCCCTGGTCCTATAATTCACCCCTCCACTTT; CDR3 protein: CASSATPWSYNSPLHF
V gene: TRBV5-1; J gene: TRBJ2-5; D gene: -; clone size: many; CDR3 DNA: TGCGCCAGCAGCGAAGGGGGAGGTCAAGAGACCCAGTACTTC; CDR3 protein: CASSEGGGQETQYF
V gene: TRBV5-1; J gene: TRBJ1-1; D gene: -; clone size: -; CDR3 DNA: TGCGCCAGCAGCTCACCTGCCGGGGGCACTGAAGCTTTCTTT; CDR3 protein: CASSSPAGGTEAFF
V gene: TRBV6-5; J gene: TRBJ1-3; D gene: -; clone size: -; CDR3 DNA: TGTGCCAGCAGGGCGGGAAACACCATATATTTT; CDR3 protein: CASRAGNTIYF
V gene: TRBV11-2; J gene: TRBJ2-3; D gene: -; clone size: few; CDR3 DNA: TGTGCCAGCAGCTTAGGTCCGGGGAACACAGATACGCAGTATTTT; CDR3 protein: CASSLGPGNTDTQYF
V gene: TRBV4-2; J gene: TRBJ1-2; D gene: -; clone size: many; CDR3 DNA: TGTGCCAGCAGCCAAGGAACAGGCCACTATGGCTACACCTTC; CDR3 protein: CASSQGTGHYGYTF
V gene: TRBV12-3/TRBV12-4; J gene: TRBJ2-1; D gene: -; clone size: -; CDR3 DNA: TGTGCCAGCAGTTTTAGGGGGGGCTTGGATAGTGAGCAGTTCTTC; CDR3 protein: CASSFRGGLDSEQFF
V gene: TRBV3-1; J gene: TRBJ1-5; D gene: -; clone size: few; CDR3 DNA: TGTGCCAGCAGCCAAGGTGGCAGAGGGGATCAGCCCCAGCATTTT; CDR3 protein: CASSQGGRGDQPQHF
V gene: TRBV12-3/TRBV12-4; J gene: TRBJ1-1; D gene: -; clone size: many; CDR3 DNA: TGTGCCAGCCGTCAATGGGGAGGGGGCACTGAAGCTTTCTTT; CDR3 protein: CASRQWGGGTEAFF
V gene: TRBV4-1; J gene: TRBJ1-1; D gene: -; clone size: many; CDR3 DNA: TGCGCCAGCAGCCTGCTGGACAGAGGGAACACTGAAGCTTTCTTT; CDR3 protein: CASSLLDRGNTEAFF